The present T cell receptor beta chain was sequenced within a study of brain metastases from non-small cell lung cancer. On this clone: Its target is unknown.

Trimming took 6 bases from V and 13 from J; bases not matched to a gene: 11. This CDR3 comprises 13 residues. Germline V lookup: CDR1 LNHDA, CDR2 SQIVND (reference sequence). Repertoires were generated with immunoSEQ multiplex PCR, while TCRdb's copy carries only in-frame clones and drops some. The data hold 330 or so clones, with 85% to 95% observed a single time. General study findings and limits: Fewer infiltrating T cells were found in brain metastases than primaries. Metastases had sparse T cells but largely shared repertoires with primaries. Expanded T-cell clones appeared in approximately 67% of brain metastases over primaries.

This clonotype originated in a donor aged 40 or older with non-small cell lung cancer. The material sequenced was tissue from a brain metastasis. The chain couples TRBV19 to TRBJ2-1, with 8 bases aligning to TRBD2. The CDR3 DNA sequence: TGTGCCAGTAGCTCAGGTCAGGGGACTAGACAGTTCTTC. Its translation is CASSSGQGTRQFF.